A selection of T cell receptor beta chains follows, all from one sample in a study of cytomegalovirus exposure and HLA in healthy donors. Clones were sequenced by immunoSEQ multiplex PCR, and TCRdb holds only the in-frame ones, with some missing. The sample records approximately 180,000 clones, 82% being singletons. What was sequenced was PBMCs. The source of these receptors is a woman between 18 and 30 years old in good health and CMV-seronegative. CDR3s include the opening cysteine and the closing phenylalanine or tryptophan. Fields, in order: clone size, D gene, V gene, J gene, CDR3 protein, CDR3 DNA. The D gene is left open where the match is weak. Expanded clones get a size class; other rows say once, few or many, or leave the size out.

clone_size: -; d_call: -; v_call: TRBV27; j_call: TRBJ2-1; cdr3_aa: CASSLLIDLPPPRRERYNEQFF; cdr3_nt: TGTGCCAGCAGCTTACTGATAGACCTTCCCCCCCCGAGACGGGAACGGTACAATGAGCAGTTCTTC
clone_size: few; d_call: -; v_call: TRBV6-1; j_call: TRBJ1-4; cdr3_aa: CASRGAEKLFF; cdr3_nt: TGTGCCAGCAGGGGGGCGGAAAAACTGTTTTTT
clone_size: -; d_call: TRBD1; v_call: TRBV6-6; j_call: TRBJ1-5; cdr3_aa: CASRSGQGLNQPQHF; cdr3_nt: TGTGCCAGCAGGTCTGGACAGGGATTGAATCAGCCCCAGCATTTT
clone_size: -; d_call: TRBD2; v_call: TRBV7-9; j_call: TRBJ2-1; cdr3_aa: CASSLGSGAGEQFF; cdr3_nt: TGTGCCAGCAGCTTGGGTAGCGGAGCGGGGGAGCAGTTCTTC
clone_size: -; d_call: -; v_call: TRBV28; j_call: TRBJ1-2; cdr3_aa: CASLRENYGYTF; cdr3_nt: TGTGCCAGCCTCCGGGAAAACTATGGCTACACCTTC
clone_size: once; d_call: TRBD2; v_call: TRBV7-2; j_call: TRBJ2-1; cdr3_aa: CASSFRLAAYNEQFF; cdr3_nt: TGTGCCAGCAGCTTTAGACTAGCGGCCTACAATGAGCAGTTCTTC
clone_size: -; d_call: -; v_call: TRBV28; j_call: TRBJ2-7; cdr3_aa: CASPAGYYEQYF; cdr3_nt: TGTGCCAGCCCGGCCGGGTACTACGAGCAGTACTTC
clone_size: -; d_call: -; v_call: TRBV11-2; j_call: TRBJ2-1; cdr3_aa: CASSLWTPNNEQFF; cdr3_nt: TGTGCCAGCAGCTTATGGACTCCCAACAATGAGCAGTTCTTC
clone_size: -; d_call: -; v_call: TRBV7-2; j_call: TRBJ1-5; cdr3_aa: CASSNGESQPQHF; cdr3_nt: TGTGCCAGCAGCAACGGGGAGAGTCAGCCCCAGCATTTT
clone_size: -; d_call: TRBD2; v_call: TRBV28; j_call: TRBJ2-7; cdr3_aa: CASSPRLGLAVSYEQYF; cdr3_nt: TGTGCCAGCAGCCCCCGCCTCGGGCTAGCGGTCTCCTACGAGCAGTACTTC
clone_size: -; d_call: TRBD1; v_call: TRBV30; j_call: TRBJ1-1; cdr3_aa: CACGTGWTEAFF; cdr3_nt: TGTGCCTGCGGGACAGGGTGGACTGAAGCTTTCTTT
clone_size: -; d_call: TRBD2; v_call: TRBV6-6; j_call: TRBJ2-7; cdr3_aa: CASSYSGRHEQYF; cdr3_nt: TGTGCCAGCAGTTACTCCGGGAGGCACGAGCAGTACTTC
clone_size: -; d_call: TRBD1; v_call: TRBV5-4; j_call: TRBJ2-5; cdr3_aa: CASSPGGRQETQYF; cdr3_nt: TGTGCCAGCAGCCCAGGGGGCCGACAAGAGACCCAGTACTTC
clone_size: few; d_call: -; v_call: TRBV6-5; j_call: TRBJ2-7; cdr3_aa: CASSYTTGTLGEQYF; cdr3_nt: TGTGCCAGCAGTTACACAACCGGGACTTTAGGGGAGCAGTACTTC
clone_size: -; d_call: TRBD2; v_call: TRBV10-1; j_call: TRBJ2-1; cdr3_aa: CASSERGGRAPYEQFF; cdr3_nt: TGCGCCAGCAGTGAGCGGGGCGGGAGGGCCCCGTATGAGCAGTTCTTC
clone_size: -; d_call: TRBD1; v_call: TRBV7-2; j_call: TRBJ2-3; cdr3_aa: CASSLAGQGVADTQYF; cdr3_nt: TGTGCCAGCAGCTTAGCGGGACAGGGGGTTGCAGATACGCAGTATTTT
clone_size: -; d_call: TRBD2; v_call: TRBV19; j_call: TRBJ2-3; cdr3_aa: CASPGLAESTDTQYF; cdr3_nt: TGTGCCAGTCCCGGACTAGCGGAGAGCACAGATACGCAGTATTTT
clone_size: -; d_call: -; v_call: TRBV7-8; j_call: TRBJ2-1; cdr3_aa: CASSKWIAGSSYNEQFF; cdr3_nt: TGTGCCAGCAGCAAGTGGATCGCGGGATCCTCCTACAATGAGCAGTTCTTC
clone_size: -; d_call: -; v_call: TRBV28; j_call: TRBJ2-5; cdr3_aa: CASSRGRGAGETQYF; cdr3_nt: TGTGCCAGCAGCCGGGGGAGAGGGGCGGGCGAGACCCAGTACTTC
clone_size: -; d_call: -; v_call: TRBV5-6; j_call: TRBJ1-6; cdr3_aa: CASSLLPGLTGYSPLHF; cdr3_nt: TGTGCCAGCAGCCTACTACCCGGCTTGACAGGATATTCACCCCTCCACTTT
clone_size: -; d_call: -; v_call: TRBV7-2; j_call: TRBJ1-5; cdr3_aa: CASSSNRVGVPQHF; cdr3_nt: TGTGCCAGCAGTTCCAACAGGGTAGGAGTGCCCCAGCATTTT
clone_size: -; d_call: -; v_call: TRBV4-1; j_call: TRBJ2-2; cdr3_aa: CASSQVEVDITGELFF; cdr3_nt: TGCGCCAGCAGCCAAGTCGAGGTGGATATCACCGGGGAGCTGTTTTTT
clone_size: -; d_call: -; v_call: TRBV6-5; j_call: TRBJ2-5; cdr3_aa: CASRQTITWETQYF; cdr3_nt: TGTGCCAGCAGACAGACAATAACATGGGAGACCCAGTACTTC
clone_size: -; d_call: -; v_call: TRBV5-8; j_call: TRBJ1-4; cdr3_aa: CASSFGSGYGAEKLFF; cdr3_nt: TGTGCCAGCAGCTTCGGGTCAGGGTACGGTGCTGAAAAACTGTTTTTT
clone_size: -; d_call: TRBD2; v_call: TRBV9; j_call: TRBJ2-1; cdr3_aa: CASSLAPGTSSNEQFF; cdr3_nt: TGTGCCAGCAGCCTAGCCCCCGGGACTAGCAGCAATGAGCAGTTCTTC
clone_size: -; d_call: -; v_call: TRBV7-9; j_call: TRBJ2-7; cdr3_aa: CASSPPQGRSYEQYF; cdr3_nt: TGTGCCAGCAGCCCCCCTCAGGGGCGCTCCTACGAGCAGTACTTC
clone_size: -; d_call: TRBD1; v_call: TRBV2; j_call: TRBJ1-2; cdr3_aa: CASSEEALDRVRYGYTF; cdr3_nt: TGTGCCAGTAGTGAAGAGGCCTTGGACAGGGTCCGGTATGGCTACACCTTC
clone_size: -; d_call: -; v_call: TRBV5-5; j_call: TRBJ1-3; cdr3_aa: CASSLTEGGTFDVDTIYF; cdr3_nt: TGTGCCAGCAGCTTGACAGAGGGGGGGACTTTCGACGTGGACACCATATATTTT
clone_size: -; d_call: -; v_call: TRBV7-9; j_call: TRBJ2-7; cdr3_aa: CSSSSRTRTTYEQYF; cdr3_nt: TGTTCCAGCAGCTCTCGAACGCGGACTACCTACGAGCAGTACTTC
clone_size: once; d_call: -; v_call: TRBV12-2; j_call: TRBJ2-3; cdr3_aa: CASRLAHGGSTDTQYF; cdr3_nt: TGTGCAAGTCGCTTAGCCCACGGGGGAAGCACAGATACGCAGTATTTT
clone_size: -; d_call: -; v_call: TRBV4-1; j_call: TRBJ1-1; cdr3_aa: CASRKVGGKLDTEAFF; cdr3_nt: TGCGCCAGCAGAAAAGTGGGGGGGAAATTGGACACTGAAGCTTTCTTT
clone_size: -; d_call: -; v_call: TRBV29-1; j_call: TRBJ1-1; cdr3_aa: CSVDLRQGKEEAFF; cdr3_nt: TGCAGCGTTGATCTGCGGCAGGGGAAGGAGGAAGCTTTCTTT
clone_size: -; d_call: -; v_call: TRBV19; j_call: TRBJ2-4; cdr3_aa: CASSTLTVAKNIQYF; cdr3_nt: TGTGCCAGTAGTACCTTAACGGTAGCCAAAAACATTCAGTACTTC
clone_size: -; d_call: -; v_call: TRBV7-9; j_call: TRBJ2-1; cdr3_aa: CASSFQGSSYNEQFF; cdr3_nt: TGTGCCAGCAGTTTCCAGGGTAGCTCCTACAATGAGCAGTTCTTC
clone_size: -; d_call: TRBD1; v_call: TRBV27; j_call: TRBJ1-1; cdr3_aa: CASSRHRGRGGTEAFF; cdr3_nt: TGTGCCAGCAGTCGACACAGGGGGAGGGGTGGCACTGAAGCTTTCTTT
clone_size: -; d_call: -; v_call: TRBV6-4; j_call: TRBJ1-2; cdr3_aa: CASSDSTARNRPNYGYTF; cdr3_nt: TGTGCCAGCAGTGACTCGACAGCCAGAAACCGCCCCAACTATGGCTACACCTTC
clone_size: -; d_call: -; v_call: TRBV5-4; j_call: TRBJ2-7; cdr3_aa: CASSLTGAYEQYF; cdr3_nt: TGTGCCAGCAGCTTGACCGGAGCCTACGAGCAGTACTTC
clone_size: -; d_call: TRBD1; v_call: TRBV11-2; j_call: TRBJ1-1; cdr3_aa: CASSSPDRDPLTEAFF; cdr3_nt: TGTGCCAGCAGCTCCCCTGACAGGGATCCCCTCACTGAAGCTTTCTTT
clone_size: few; d_call: TRBD2; v_call: TRBV7-9; j_call: TRBJ2-3; cdr3_aa: CASSSRLASTDTQYF; cdr3_nt: TGTGCCAGCAGCTCCCGACTAGCAAGCACAGATACGCAGTATTTT
clone_size: -; d_call: TRBD1; v_call: TRBV19; j_call: TRBJ1-1; cdr3_aa: CATKDRGYSEAFF; cdr3_nt: TGTGCCACCAAGGACAGGGGGTATTCTGAAGCTTTCTTT
clone_size: -; d_call: TRBD2; v_call: TRBV11-2; j_call: TRBJ2-1; cdr3_aa: CASSLMGGRAAYNEQFF; cdr3_nt: TGTGCCAGCAGCTTAATGGGCGGGAGGGCCGCCTACAATGAGCAGTTCTTC
clone_size: -; d_call: TRBD1; v_call: TRBV19; j_call: TRBJ1-1; cdr3_aa: CASRDRGVGNTEAFF; cdr3_nt: TGTGCCAGTAGGGACAGGGGAGTGGGGAACACTGAAGCTTTCTTT
clone_size: -; d_call: TRBD2; v_call: TRBV29-1; j_call: TRBJ2-1; cdr3_aa: CSGRLAGVMKQFF; cdr3_nt: TGCAGCGGCCGACTAGCGGGAGTCATGAAGCAGTTCTTC
clone_size: -; d_call: -; v_call: TRBV7-9; j_call: TRBJ1-2; cdr3_aa: CASSSPQGNYGYTF; cdr3_nt: TGTGCCAGCAGCTCGCCACAGGGTAACTATGGCTACACCTTC
clone_size: -; d_call: TRBD2; v_call: TRBV18; j_call: TRBJ2-3; cdr3_aa: CASSLMASGIVSTDTQYF; cdr3_nt: TGTGCCAGCTCACTCATGGCTAGCGGGATTGTCAGCACAGATACGCAGTATTTT
clone_size: once; d_call: -; v_call: TRBV19; j_call: TRBJ2-1; cdr3_aa: CASSWEVDYNEQFF; cdr3_nt: TGTGCCAGTAGTTGGGAGGTCGACTACAATGAGCAGTTCTTC
clone_size: -; d_call: -; v_call: TRBV18; j_call: TRBJ2-5; cdr3_aa: CASSPPSGQETQYF; cdr3_nt: TGTGCCAGCTCACCACCTTCGGGGCAAGAGACCCAGTACTTC
clone_size: once; d_call: -; v_call: TRBV28; j_call: TRBJ2-3; cdr3_aa: CASSLQDTDTQYF; cdr3_nt: TGTGCCAGCAGTTTACAGGACACAGATACGCAGTATTTT
clone_size: once; d_call: TRBD2; v_call: TRBV4-3; j_call: TRBJ2-3; cdr3_aa: CASSQDRQSSGRTDTQYF; cdr3_nt: TGCGCCAGCAGCCAAGATCGGCAGAGTAGCGGGAGGACAGATACGCAGTATTTT
clone_size: -; d_call: -; v_call: TRBV4-3; j_call: TRBJ2-1; cdr3_aa: CASSQDRRVGAGDEQFF; cdr3_nt: TGCGCCAGCAGCCAAGATCGGCGTGTGGGAGCCGGGGATGAGCAGTTCTTC
clone_size: few; d_call: -; v_call: TRBV13; j_call: TRBJ1-5; cdr3_aa: CASSQRRDFGPQHF; cdr3_nt: TGTGCCAGCAGCCAACGCAGGGATTTTGGGCCCCAGCATTTT
clone_size: -; d_call: TRBD2; v_call: TRBV2; j_call: TRBJ2-1; cdr3_aa: CASSTLAGSYNEQFF; cdr3_nt: TGTGCCAGCAGTACGCTAGCGGGCTCCTACAATGAGCAGTTCTTC
clone_size: -; d_call: TRBD2; v_call: TRBV27; j_call: TRBJ2-3; cdr3_aa: CASGPPAYSGRSTDTQYF; cdr3_nt: TGTGCCAGCGGACCCCCGGCATATAGCGGGAGAAGCACAGATACGCAGTATTTT
clone_size: few; d_call: -; v_call: TRBV4-3; j_call: TRBJ2-3; cdr3_aa: CASSQDLSTRTDTQYF; cdr3_nt: TGCGCCAGCAGCCAAGATCTAAGTACGCGCACAGATACGCAGTATTTT
clone_size: -; d_call: TRBD1; v_call: TRBV7-2; j_call: TRBJ1-1; cdr3_aa: CASSSGQGPSFF; cdr3_nt: TGTGCCAGCAGCTCGGGACAGGGACCATCTTTCTTT
clone_size: -; d_call: TRBD1; v_call: TRBV6-5; j_call: TRBJ1-6; cdr3_aa: CASSYVTGEDSPLHF; cdr3_nt: TGTGCCAGCAGTTACGTGACAGGGGAGGATTCACCCCTCCACTTT
clone_size: -; d_call: -; v_call: TRBV4-3; j_call: TRBJ1-1; cdr3_aa: CASSQEVGPGTEAFF; cdr3_nt: TGCGCCAGCAGCCAAGAGGTGGGGCCAGGGACTGAAGCTTTCTTT